The 2 T cell receptor beta chains below all came from one sample that was sequenced in a study of human T cells and chemical hapten exposure. Total RNA came from unfractionated whole blood. TCRdb analysed the 5' RACE reads with MiXCR anew, one entry per CDR3 protein. The repertoire holds approximately 110,000 distinct CDR3 sequences, with around 20% as singletons. The receptors derive from a human donor in good health.

The rearrangement joins TRBV6-5 to TRBJ1-1; D possibly corresponds to TRBD1 (6 bases). The germline CDR1 and CDR2 sequences are MNHEY and SVGAGI. Trimming removed 6 bases at V and 4 bases at J, with 18 bases between. This CDR3 has 15 amino acids. In DNA, the CDR3 is TGTGCCAGCAGCCCCGTCGGGGGCCGGAGCACTGAAGCTTTCTTT. This translates into CASSPVGGRSTEAFF.

The chain joins TRBV20-1 to TRBJ2-3; TRBD2 matches at 11 bases. The V and J ends lost 0 bases and 15 bases, in that order; junction bases with no gene match: 14. Germline V gives CDR1 DFQATT, CDR2 SNEGSKA (reference sequence). There are 15 residues in the CDR3. CDR3 DNA: TGCAGTGCTAGAGAAGTTACTAGCGGGAGAGGAAGAGGTTATTTT. Its protein is CSAREVTSGRGRGYF.